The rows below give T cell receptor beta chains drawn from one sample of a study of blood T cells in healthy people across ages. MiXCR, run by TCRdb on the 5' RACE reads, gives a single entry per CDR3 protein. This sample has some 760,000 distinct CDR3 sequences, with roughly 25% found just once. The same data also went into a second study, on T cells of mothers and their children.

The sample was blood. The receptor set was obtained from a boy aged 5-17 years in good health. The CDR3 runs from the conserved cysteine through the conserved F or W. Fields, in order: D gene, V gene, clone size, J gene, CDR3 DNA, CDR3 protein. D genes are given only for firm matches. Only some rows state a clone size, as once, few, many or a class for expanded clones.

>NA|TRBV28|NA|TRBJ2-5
TGTGCCTCATACGGTCAGGGGAAAGAGACCCAGTACTTC
CASYGQGKETQYF
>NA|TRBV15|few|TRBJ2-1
TGTACCACCAGCAGAGAACAGGGATTTGGCGAGCAGTTCTTC
CTTSREQGFGEQFF
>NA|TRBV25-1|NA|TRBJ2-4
TGTACCAGCAGTGACACAGGATTATGGAACATTCAGTACTTC
CTSSDTGLWNIQYF
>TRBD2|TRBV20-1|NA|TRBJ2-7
TGCAGTGCTAGAGTCCGGACTAGCGGCTACGAGCAGTACTTC
CSARVRTSGYEQYF
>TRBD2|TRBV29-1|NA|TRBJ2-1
TGCAGCGTCCGGTTGCGGGGGTCCTACAATGAGCAGTTCTTC
CSVRLRGSYNEQFF
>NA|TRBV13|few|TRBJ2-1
TGTGCCAGCAGCGTAAGGACCGGCGGGGACTACAATGAGCAGTTCTTC
CASSVRTGGDYNEQFF
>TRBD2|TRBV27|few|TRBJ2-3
TGTGCGCGGGAGTGGCCCCGGGGGACTAGCACAGATGCGCAGTATTTT
CAREWPRGTSTDAQYF
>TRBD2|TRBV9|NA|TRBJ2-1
TGTGCCAGCAGCTATAGCGGGTCAGGCACCTACAATGAGCAGTTCTTC
CASSYSGSGTYNEQFF
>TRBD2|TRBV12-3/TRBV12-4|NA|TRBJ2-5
TGTGCCAGCAGTTTTGGCGGGGGGGCCGGAGAGACCCAGTACTTC
CASSFGGGAGETQYF
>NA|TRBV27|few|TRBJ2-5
TGTGCCGGCAGTTTCGGCAGGGAGCAGTACTTC
CAGSFGREQYF
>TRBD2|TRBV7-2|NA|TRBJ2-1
TGTGCCAGCAGCTTACACGGGACTAGCGGGGGGGCCTGGAATGAGCAGTTCTTC
CASSLHGTSGGAWNEQFF
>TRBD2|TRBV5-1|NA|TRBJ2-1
TGCGCCAGCAGCGGACGGGCTAGCGGGGAATACAATGAGCAGTTCTTC
CASSGRASGEYNEQFF
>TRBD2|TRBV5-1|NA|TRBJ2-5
TGCGCCAGCAGCTACGGGACTAGCGGGAGGTACCAAGAGACCCAGTACTTC
CASSYGTSGRYQETQYF
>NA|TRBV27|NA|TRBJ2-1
TGTGCCAGCAGTAACCGGGACGGGCTTTACAATGAGCAGTTCTTC
CASSNRDGLYNEQFF
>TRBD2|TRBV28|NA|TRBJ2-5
TGTGCCAGCAGTTTATCTCCTGGGGGGGTGGAAGAGACCCAGTACTTC
CASSLSPGGVEETQYF
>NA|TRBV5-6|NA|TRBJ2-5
TGTGCCAGCAGCCTGCGCGGGGCGGCGGAGACCCAGTACTTC
CASSLRGAAETQYF
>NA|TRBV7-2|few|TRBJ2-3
TGTGCCAGCAGCTTAACTAGTCCAGATACGCAGTATTTT
CASSLTSPDTQYF
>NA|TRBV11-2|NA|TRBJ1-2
TGTGCCAGCAGCTTAGGACCGGATGGCTACACCTTC
CASSLGPDGYTF
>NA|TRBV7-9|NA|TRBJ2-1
TGTGCCAGCAGCCCACAGGACGGCAAAAATTACAATGAGCAGTTCTTC
CASSPQDGKNYNEQFF
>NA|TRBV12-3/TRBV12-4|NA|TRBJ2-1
TGTGCCAGCTCTATGAGGGGGGGGCACAATGAGCAGTTCTTC
CASSMRGGHNEQFF
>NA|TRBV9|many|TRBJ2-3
TGTGCCAGCAGCGACCTTACAGATACGCAGTATTTT
CASSDLTDTQYF
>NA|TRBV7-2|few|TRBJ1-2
TGTGCCAGCAGCCAAACAGGGTTGAATAGCTACACCTTC
CASSQTGLNSYTF
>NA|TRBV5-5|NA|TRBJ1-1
TGTGCCAGCAGCCCGTGGAGGGGACACACTGAAGCTTTCTTT
CASSPWRGHTEAFF
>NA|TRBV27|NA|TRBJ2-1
TGTGCCAGCAGTCCTACTAGCTCCCCCTACAATGAGCAGTTCTTC
CASSPTSSPYNEQFF
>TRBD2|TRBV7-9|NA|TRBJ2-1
TGTGTCAGCAGCTTAATACTAGCGGGGGCCAAGGACAATGAGCAGCTCTTC
CVSSLILAGAKDNEQLF
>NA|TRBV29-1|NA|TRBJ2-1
TGCAGCGTTGAAGTCCCTAGTCTGGTCTACAATGAGCAGTTCTTC
CSVEVPSLVYNEQFF
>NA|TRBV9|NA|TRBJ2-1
TGTGCCAGCAGCGTAGTGGGGGCGCCCGGCAATGAGCAGTTCTTC
CASSVVGAPGNEQFF
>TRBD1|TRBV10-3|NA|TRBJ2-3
TGTGCCATCATGGACAGGGGGAAAGATACGCAGTATTTT
CAIMDRGKDTQYF
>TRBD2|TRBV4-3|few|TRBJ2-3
TGCGCCAGCAGCCAAGATTTGTCGGGGGGAGATACGCAGTATTTT
CASSQDLSGGDTQYF
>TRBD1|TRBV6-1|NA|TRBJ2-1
TGTGCCAGCAGTGAAGAGGGGGCGGCCTACAATGAGCAGTTCTTC
CASSEEGAAYNEQFF
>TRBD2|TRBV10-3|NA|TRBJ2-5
TGTGCCATCAGTGAGTCTCGGACAGCGGGGGTACAAGAGATCCAGTACTTC
CAISESRTAGVQEIQYF
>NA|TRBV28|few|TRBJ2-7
TGTGCCAGCAGTTCTCGGATCGATTCCTACGAGCAGTACTTC
CASSSRIDSYEQYF
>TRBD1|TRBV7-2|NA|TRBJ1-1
TGTGCCAGCAGCTTGGGACAGGTCTCTTTCTTT
CASSLGQVSFF
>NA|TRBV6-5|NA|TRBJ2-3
TGTGCCAGCAGTTACGGGGTAGCGGAGGGCGTTACCACAGATACGCAGTATTTT
CASSYGVAEGVTTDTQYF
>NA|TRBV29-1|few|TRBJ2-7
TGCAGCGTTCCGGGCCAGGGCTCCTACGAGCAGTACTTC
CSVPGQGSYEQYF
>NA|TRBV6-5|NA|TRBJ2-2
TGTGCCAGCAGTTACAGAATGGAGCTGTTTTTT
CASSYRMELFF
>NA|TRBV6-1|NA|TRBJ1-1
TGTGCCAGCAGTGTGACAGTCCTGAACACTGAAGCTTTCTTT
CASSVTVLNTEAFF
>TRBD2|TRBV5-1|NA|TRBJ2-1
TGCGCCAGCAGCACCGCACTAGCGACCAATGAGCAGTTCTTC
CASSTALATNEQFF
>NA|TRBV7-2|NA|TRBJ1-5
TGTGCCAGCAGCATAGGCCGGTCCAATCAGCCCCAGCATTTT
CASSIGRSNQPQHF
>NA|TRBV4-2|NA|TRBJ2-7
TGTGCCAGCAGGCGGACCGACTACGAGCAGTACTTC
CASRRTDYEQYF
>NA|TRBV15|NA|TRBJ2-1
TGTGCCACCACCAAAAGAGGGGCAGGATCGGGCAATGAGCAGTTCTTC
CATTKRGAGSGNEQFF
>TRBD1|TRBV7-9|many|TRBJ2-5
TGTGCTAGCAGCTTGGACAGGGACCAAGAGACCCAGTACTTC
CASSLDRDQETQYF
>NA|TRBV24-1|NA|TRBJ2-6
TGTGCCACCAGTGACGACAGTCTCTCTGGGGCCAACGTCCTGACTTTC
CATSDDSLSGANVLTF
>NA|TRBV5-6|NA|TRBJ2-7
TGTGCCAGCAGCTTGTTCGATACGGAGGGAACCTACGAGCAGTACTTC
CASSLFDTEGTYEQYF
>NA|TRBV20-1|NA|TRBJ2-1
TGCAGTGCTAGACTACAAGGAGAGCGGTTCCCCTACAATGAGCAGTTCTTC
CSARLQGERFPYNEQFF
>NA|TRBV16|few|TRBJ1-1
TGTGCCAGCAGCCCCTACACGGGGAGGGACACTGAAGCTTTCTTT
CASSPYTGRDTEAFF
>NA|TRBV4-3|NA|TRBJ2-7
TGCGCCAGCAGCCAAGGCAGGGGAAAGGTCTACGAGCAGTACTTC
CASSQGRGKVYEQYF